This T cell receptor (beta chain) was found in a study of blood T cell repertoires in COVID-19. Study as a whole: Whether acute or convalescent, the COVID-19 samples came from the United States, Italy and Spain.

The germline V gene has CDR1 LNHNV and CDR2 YYDKDF (reference sequence). Trimming removed 2 bases from V and 1 base from J, with 16 bases in between. The CDR3 is made up of 17 amino acids. This clone was seen only a few times. Generated by immunoSEQ multiplex PCR, the TCRdb table keeps only in-frame clones and is missing some. The repertoire holds 80,000 to 100,000 clones, with 82% as singletons. The rearrangement uses TRBV15 and TRBJ2-3; perhaps TRBD2 as D (6 bases). The receptor's source is a man in his 70s with active or convalescent COVID-19. Source material: peripheral blood. The CDR3 reads CATSRWGGQRGTDTQYF. CDR3 bases: TGTGCCACCAGCAGATGGGGCGGCCAGCGGGGCACAGATACGCAGTATTTT.